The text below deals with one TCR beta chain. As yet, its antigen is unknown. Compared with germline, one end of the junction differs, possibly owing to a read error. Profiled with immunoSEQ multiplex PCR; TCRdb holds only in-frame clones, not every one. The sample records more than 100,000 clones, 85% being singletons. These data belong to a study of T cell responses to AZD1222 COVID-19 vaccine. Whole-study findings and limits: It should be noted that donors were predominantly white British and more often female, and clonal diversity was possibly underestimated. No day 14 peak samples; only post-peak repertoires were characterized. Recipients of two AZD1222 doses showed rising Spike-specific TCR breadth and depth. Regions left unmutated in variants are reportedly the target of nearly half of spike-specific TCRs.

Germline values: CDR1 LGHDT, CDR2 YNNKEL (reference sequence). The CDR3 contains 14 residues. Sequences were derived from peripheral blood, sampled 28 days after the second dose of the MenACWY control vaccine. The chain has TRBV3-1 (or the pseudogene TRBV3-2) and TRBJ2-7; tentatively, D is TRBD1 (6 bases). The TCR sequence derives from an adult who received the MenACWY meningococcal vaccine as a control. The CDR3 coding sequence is TGTGCCAGCAGCCAATGGCCCTCAGGGGTTGCCGCGCACTTC. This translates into CASSQWPSGVAAHF.